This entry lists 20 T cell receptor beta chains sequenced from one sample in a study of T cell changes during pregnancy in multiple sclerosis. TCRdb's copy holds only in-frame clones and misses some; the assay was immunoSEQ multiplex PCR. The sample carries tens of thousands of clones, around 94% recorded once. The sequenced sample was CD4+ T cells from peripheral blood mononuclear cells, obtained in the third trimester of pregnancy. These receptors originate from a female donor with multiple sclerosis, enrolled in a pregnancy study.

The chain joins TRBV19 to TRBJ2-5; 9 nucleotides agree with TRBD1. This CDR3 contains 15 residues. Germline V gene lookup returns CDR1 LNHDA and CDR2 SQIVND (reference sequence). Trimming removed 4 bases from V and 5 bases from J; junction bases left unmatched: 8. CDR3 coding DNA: TGTGCCAGTAGTACGGGACAGGGCTACCGTGAGACCCAGTACTTC. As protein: CASSTGQGYRETQYF.

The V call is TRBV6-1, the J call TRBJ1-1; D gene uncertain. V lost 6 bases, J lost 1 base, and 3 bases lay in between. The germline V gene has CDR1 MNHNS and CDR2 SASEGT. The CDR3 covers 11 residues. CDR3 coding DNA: TGTGCCAGCAGCCGGAACACTGAAGCTTTCTTT. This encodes CASSRNTEAFF.

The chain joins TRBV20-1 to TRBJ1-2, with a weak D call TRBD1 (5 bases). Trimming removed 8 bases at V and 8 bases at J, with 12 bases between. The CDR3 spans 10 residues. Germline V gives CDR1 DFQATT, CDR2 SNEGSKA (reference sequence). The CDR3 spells CSTQGGGYTF. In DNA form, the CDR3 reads TGCAGTACCCAGGGTGGCGGCTACACCTTC.

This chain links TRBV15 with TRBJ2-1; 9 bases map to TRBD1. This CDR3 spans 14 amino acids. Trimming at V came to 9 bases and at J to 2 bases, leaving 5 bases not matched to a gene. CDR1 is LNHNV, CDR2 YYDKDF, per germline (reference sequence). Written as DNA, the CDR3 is TGTGCCACAGAGGGACAGGGCCCCTACAATGAGCAGTTCTTC. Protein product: CATEGQGPYNEQFF. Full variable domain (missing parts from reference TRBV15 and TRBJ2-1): DAMVIQNPRYQVTQFGKPVTLSCSQTLNHNVMYWYQQKSSQAPKLLFHYYDKDFNNEADTPDNFQSRRPNTSFCFLDIRSPGLGDTAMYLCATEGQGPYNEQFFGPGTRLTVL.

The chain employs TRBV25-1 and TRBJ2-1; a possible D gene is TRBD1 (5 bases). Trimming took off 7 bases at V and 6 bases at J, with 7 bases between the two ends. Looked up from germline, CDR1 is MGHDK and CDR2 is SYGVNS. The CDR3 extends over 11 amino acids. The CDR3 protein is CASTRVNEQFF. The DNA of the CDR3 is TGTGCCAGCACCAGGGTCAATGAGCAGTTCTTC.

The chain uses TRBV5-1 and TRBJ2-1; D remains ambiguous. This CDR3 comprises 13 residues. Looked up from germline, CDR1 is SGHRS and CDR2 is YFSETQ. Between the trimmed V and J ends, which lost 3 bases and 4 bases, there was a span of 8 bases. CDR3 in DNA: TGCGCCAGCAGCTGGCTAGGATACAATGAGCAGTTCTTC. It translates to CASSWLGYNEQFF.

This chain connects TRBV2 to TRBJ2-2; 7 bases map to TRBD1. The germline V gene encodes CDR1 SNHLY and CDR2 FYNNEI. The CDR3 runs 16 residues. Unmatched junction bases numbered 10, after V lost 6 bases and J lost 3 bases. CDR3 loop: CASRIDRVQDTGELFF. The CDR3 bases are TGTGCCAGCAGGATAGACAGGGTACAGGACACCGGGGAGCTGTTTTTT.

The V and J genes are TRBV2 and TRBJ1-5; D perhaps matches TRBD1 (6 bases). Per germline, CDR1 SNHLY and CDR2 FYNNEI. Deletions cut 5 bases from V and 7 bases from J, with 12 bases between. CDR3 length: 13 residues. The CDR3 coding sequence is TGTGCCAGCAGTAGGGACACACAACAGCCCCAGCATTTT. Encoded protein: CASSRDTQQPQHF.

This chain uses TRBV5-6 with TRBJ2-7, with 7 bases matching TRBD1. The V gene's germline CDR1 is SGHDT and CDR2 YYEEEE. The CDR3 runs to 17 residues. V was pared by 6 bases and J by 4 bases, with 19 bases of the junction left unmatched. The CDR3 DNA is TGTGCCAGCACCTTATTTTCACAGGGGCCCAGTGGGTACGAGCAGTACTTC. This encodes CASTLFSQGPSGYEQYF.

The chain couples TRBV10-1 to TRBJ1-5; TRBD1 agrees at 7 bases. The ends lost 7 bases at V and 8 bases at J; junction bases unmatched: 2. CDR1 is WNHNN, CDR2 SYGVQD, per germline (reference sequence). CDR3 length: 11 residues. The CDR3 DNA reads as TGCGCCAGCAAGACAGGGAAGCCCCAGCATTTT. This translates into CASKTGKPQHF.

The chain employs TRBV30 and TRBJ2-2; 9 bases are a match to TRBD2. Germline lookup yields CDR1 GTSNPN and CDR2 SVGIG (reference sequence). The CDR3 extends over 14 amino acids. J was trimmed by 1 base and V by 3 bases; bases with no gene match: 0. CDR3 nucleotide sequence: TGTGCCTGGAGGACTAGCGGGAACACCGGGGAGCTGTTTTTT. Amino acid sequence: CAWRTSGNTGELFF.

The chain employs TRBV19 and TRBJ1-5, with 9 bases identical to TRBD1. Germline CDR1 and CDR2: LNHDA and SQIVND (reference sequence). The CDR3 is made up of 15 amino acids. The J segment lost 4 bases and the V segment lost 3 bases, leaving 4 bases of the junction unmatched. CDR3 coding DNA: TGTGCCAGTAGTATTGACAGGGGGTTTAATCAGCCCCAGCATTTT. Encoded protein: CASSIDRGFNQPQHF.

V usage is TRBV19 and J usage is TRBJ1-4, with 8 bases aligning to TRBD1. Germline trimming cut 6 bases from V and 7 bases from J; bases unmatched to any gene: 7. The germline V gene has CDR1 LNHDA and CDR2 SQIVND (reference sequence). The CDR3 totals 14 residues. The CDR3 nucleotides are TGTGCCAGTAGGCAAACAGGGGGAGGTGAAAAACTGTTTTTT. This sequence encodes CASRQTGGGEKLFF.

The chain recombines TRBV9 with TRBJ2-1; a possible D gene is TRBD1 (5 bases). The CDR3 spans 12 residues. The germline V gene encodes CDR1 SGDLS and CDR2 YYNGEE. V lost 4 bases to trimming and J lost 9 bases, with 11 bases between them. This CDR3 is CASSPHQGEQFF. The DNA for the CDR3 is TGTGCCAGCAGCCCACATCAGGGTGAGCAGTTCTTC.

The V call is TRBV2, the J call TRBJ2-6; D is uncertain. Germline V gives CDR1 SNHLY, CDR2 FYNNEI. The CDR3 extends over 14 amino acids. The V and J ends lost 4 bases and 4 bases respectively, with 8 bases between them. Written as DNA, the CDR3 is TGTGCCAGCAGTGTGACACGGGGGGCCAACGTCCTGACTTTC. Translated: CASSVTRGANVLTF.

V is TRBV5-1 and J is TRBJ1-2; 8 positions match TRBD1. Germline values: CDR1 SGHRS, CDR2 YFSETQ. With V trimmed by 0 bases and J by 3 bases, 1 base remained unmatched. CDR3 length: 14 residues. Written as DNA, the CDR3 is TGCGCCAGCAGCTTGGGGACAGGGCACTATGGCTACACCTTC. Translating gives CASSLGTGHYGYTF.

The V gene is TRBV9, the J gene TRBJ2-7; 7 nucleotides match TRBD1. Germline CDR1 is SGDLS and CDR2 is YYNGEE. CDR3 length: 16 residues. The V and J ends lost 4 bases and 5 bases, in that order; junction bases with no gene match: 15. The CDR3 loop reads CASSPRGPGQINEQYF. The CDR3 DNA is TGTGCCAGCAGCCCACGAGGACCGGGACAGATCAACGAGCAGTACTTC.

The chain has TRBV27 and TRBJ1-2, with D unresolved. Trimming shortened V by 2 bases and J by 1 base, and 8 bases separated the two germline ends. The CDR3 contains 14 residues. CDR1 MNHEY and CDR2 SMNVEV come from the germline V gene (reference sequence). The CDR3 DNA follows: TGTGCCAGCAGTTTAGGTCGAGGTAACTATGGCTACACCTTC. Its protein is CASSLGRGNYGYTF.

CDR3 amino acids: CSVVGRQGGGNTIYF. CDR3 DNA: TGCAGCGTTGTGGGGAGGCAGGGTGGGGGAAACACCATATATTTT. V usage is TRBV29-1 and J usage is TRBJ1-3, with D perhaps matching TRBD1 (5 bases). V lost 4 bases and J 4 bases, leaving 17 bases between the germline ends. Germline V gives CDR1 SQVTM, CDR2 ANQGSEA. The CDR3 extends over 15 amino acids.

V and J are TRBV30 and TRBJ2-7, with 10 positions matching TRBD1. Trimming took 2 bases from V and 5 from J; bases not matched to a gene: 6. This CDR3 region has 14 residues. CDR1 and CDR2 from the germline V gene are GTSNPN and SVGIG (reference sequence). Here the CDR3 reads CAWSRGQGYDEQYF. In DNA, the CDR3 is TGTGCCTGGAGTAGGGGACAGGGGTACGACGAGCAGTACTTC.